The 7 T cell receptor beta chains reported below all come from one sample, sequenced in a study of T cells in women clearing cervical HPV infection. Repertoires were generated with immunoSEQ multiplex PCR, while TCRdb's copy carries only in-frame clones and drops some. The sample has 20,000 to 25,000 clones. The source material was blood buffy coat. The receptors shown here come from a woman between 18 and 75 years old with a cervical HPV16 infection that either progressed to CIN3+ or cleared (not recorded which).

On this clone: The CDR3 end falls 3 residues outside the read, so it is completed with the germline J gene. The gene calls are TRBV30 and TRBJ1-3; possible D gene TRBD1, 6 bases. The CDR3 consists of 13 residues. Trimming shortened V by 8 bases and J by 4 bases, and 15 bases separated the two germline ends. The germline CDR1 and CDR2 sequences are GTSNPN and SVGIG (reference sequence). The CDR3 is CARTTGIGNTIYF. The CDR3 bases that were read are TGTGCCCGAACCACAGGGATAGGAAACACC.

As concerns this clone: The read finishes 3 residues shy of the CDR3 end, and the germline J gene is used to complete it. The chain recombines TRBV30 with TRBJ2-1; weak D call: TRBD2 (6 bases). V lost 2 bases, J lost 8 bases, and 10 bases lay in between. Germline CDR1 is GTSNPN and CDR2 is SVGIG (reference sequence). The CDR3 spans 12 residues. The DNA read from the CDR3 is TGTGCCTGGAGTAGGGACTTCTATGAG. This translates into CAWSRDFYE. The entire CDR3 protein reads CAWSRDFYEQFF. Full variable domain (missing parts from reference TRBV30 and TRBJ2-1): SQTIHQWPATLVQPVGSPLSLECTVEGTSNPNLYWYRQAAGRGLQLLFYSVGIGQISSEVPQNLSASRPQDRQFILSSKKLLLSDSGFYLCAWSRDFYEQFFGPGTRLTVL.

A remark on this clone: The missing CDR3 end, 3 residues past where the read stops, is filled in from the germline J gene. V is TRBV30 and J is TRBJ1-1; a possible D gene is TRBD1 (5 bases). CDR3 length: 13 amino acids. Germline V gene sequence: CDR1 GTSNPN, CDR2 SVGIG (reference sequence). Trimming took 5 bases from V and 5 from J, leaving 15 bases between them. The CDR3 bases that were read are TGTGCCTGGTCCCTCTCCGGGGGGACTGAA. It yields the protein CAWSLSGGTE. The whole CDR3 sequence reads CAWSLSGGTEAFF.

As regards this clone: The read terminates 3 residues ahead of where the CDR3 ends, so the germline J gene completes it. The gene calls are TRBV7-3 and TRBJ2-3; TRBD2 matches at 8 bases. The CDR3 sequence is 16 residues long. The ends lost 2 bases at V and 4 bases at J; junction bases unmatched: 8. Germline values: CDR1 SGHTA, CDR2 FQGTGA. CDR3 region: CASSLEVAGSPDTQYF. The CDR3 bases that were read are TGTGCCAGCAGCTTAGAGGTAGCGGGAAGTCCAGATACG.

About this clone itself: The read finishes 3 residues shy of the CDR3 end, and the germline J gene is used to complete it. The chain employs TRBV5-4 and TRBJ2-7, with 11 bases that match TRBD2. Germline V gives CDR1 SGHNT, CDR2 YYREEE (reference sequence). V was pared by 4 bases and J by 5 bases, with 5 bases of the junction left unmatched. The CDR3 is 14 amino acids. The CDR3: CASSISGRADEQYF. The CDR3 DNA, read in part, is TGTGCCAGCAGCATTAGCGGGAGGGCCGACGAG. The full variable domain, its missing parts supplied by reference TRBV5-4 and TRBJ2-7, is ETGVTQSPTHLIKTRGQQVTLRCSSQSGHNTVSWYQQALGQGPQFIFQYYREEENGRGNFPPRFSGLQFPNYSSELNVNALELDDSALYLCASSISGRADEQYFGPGTRLTVT.

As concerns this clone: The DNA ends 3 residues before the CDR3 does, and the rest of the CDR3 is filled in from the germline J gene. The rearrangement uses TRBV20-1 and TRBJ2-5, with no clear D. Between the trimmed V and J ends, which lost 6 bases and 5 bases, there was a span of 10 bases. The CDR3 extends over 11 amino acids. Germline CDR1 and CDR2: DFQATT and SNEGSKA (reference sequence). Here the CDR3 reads CSAPLQETQYF. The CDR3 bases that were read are TGCAGTGCCCCTCTTCAGGAGACC.

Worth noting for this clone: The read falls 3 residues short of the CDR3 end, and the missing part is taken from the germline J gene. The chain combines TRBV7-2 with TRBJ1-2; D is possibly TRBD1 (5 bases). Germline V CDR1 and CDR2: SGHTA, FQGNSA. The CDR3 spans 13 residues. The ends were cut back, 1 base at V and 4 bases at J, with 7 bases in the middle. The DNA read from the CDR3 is TGTGCCAGCAGCTTAGAACAGGCCTATGGC. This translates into CASSLEQAYG. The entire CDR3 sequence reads CASSLEQAYGYTF.